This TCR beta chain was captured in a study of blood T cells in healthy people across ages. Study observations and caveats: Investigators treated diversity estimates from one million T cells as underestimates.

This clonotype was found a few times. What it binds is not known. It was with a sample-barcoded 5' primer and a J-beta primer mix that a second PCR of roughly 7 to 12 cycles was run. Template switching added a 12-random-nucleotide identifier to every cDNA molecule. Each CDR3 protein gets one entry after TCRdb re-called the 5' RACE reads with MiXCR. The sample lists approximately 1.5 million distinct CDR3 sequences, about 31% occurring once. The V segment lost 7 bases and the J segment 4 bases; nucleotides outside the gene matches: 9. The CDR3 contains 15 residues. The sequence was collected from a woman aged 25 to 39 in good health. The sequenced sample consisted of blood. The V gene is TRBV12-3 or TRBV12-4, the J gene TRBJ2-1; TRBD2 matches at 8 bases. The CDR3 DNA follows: TGTGCCAGCACCAACCAGCGGGAGTCTTACAATGAGCAGTTCTTC. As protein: CASTNQRESYNEQFF.